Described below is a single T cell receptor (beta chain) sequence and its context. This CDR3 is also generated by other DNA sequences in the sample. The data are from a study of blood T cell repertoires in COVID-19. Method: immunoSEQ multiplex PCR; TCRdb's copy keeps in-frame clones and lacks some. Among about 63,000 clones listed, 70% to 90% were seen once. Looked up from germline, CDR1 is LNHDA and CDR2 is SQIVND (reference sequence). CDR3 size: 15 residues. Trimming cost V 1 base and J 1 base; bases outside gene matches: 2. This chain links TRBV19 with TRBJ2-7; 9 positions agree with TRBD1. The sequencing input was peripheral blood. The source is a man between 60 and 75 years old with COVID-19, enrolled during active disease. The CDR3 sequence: CASSIGGTGSYEQYF. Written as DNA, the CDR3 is TGTGCCAGTAGTATAGGAGGGACAGGGTCCTACGAGCAGTACTTC.